This TCR beta chain stems from a study of human T cells and chemical hapten exposure. TCRdb recomputed calls from the RACE reads with MiXCR, one row per CDR3 protein. The data hold more than 300,000 distinct CDR3 sequences, with around 5.5% observed a single time. Germline CDR1 SGDLS, CDR2 YYNGEE. The V gene lost 1 base and the J gene lost 2 bases, with 6 bases spanning the gap. This CDR3 is built from 14 residues. Time point meaning: pre-sensitization, week 0. Regarding treatment: therapeutic diphenylcyclopropenone sensitization with weekly scalp DPC. The sample holds a few counts of this clonotype. This sequence was found in a young woman with alopecia areata. Some clones in this sample may be carry-over from other donors' samples. The sample consisted of whole blood, taken in connection with sensitization to the hapten diphenylcyclopropenone (DPC). This rearrangement joins TRBV9 to TRBJ1-4; tentatively, D is TRBD1 (6 bases). The CDR3 DNA reads as TGTGCCAGCAGCGTACAGGGGACTAATGAAAAACTGTTTTTT. Translating gives CASSVQGTNEKLFF.